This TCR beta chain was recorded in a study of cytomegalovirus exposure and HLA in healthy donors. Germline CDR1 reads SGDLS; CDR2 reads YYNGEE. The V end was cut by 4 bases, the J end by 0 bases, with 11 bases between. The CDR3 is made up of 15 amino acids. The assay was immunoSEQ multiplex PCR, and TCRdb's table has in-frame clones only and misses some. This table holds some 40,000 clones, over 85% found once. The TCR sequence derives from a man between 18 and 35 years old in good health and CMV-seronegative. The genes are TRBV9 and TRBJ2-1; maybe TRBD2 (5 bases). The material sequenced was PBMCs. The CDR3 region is CASSQGSHSYNEQFF. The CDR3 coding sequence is TGTGCCAGCAGCCAAGGGAGCCACTCCTACAATGAGCAGTTCTTC.